Below, 12 T cell receptor beta chains from the same sample are listed, as sequenced in a study of T cell responses to AZD1222 COVID-19 vaccine (dated by TCRdb to about 2021). According to the study, the label for this sample's time point signals: baseline before first vaccination. In light of the paper, this sample's treatment or condition label describes: meningococcal conjugate vaccine given as trial control. The library was prepared using the immunoSEQ multiplex PCR assay. This is the immuneACCESS table as TCRdb keeps it, with only in-frame sequences that have V and J called. A part of the clones is gone; compared with another copy, unresolved V genes explain less than half, and the rest is unexplained. In all, the sample holds some 120,000 clones, and roughly 91% of those were seen once. The ten most abundant clones make up 11% of the sample. Sequenced here: peripheral blood, sampled on day 0 of MenACWY control vaccination. These receptors came from an adult in good health.

A word on this clone: Other DNA sequences from this sample encode an identical CDR3 as well. The chain carries TRBV5-4 and TRBJ2-3; D not resolved. Germline CDR1 reads SGHNT; CDR2 reads YYREEE (reference sequence). V dropped 0 bases and J dropped 0 bases, with 5 bases sitting between them. The CDR3 is 14 residues long. The CDR3 region has the DNA TGTGCCAGCAGCTTGGCCGGGAGCACAGATACGCAGTATTTT. Translation: CASSLAGSTDTQYF.

The V and J genes are TRBV6-2 or TRBV6-3 and TRBJ1-1, with 7 positions matching TRBD1. CDR3 size: 13 residues. V shed 2 bases, J shed 5 bases, and the junction held 2 bases outside the gene matches. CDR1 is MNHEY, CDR2 SVGEGT, per germline. CDR3 loop: CASSYRGLTEAFF. The CDR3 region has the DNA TGTGCCAGCAGTTACAGGGGGCTGACTGAAGCTTTCTTT.

This rearrangement joins TRBV6-5 to TRBJ1-3, with a weak D call TRBD1 (5 bases). V lost 6 bases to trimming and J lost 0 bases, with 12 bases between them. Germline lookup yields CDR1 MNHEY and CDR2 SVGAGI. This CDR3 is built from 15 residues. In nucleotides, the CDR3 is TGTGCCAGCAGGGCGGGACGGCCCTCTGGAAACACCATATATTTT. Its protein product is CASRAGRPSGNTIYF.

J is TRBJ1-2 and V is TRBV29-1; no clear D gene. The CDR3 is 11 amino acids. V was cut by 3 bases and J by 6 bases, with 8 bases left in between. Germline loops: CDR1 SQVTM, CDR2 ANQGSEA. The CDR3 DNA follows: TGCAGCGTTGACAAAGAGGATGGCTACACCTTC. Translating it yields CSVDKEDGYTF.

This chain connects TRBV5-6 to TRBJ2-1; 13 nucleotides match TRBD2. Trimming at V came to 5 bases and at J to 0 bases, leaving 11 bases not matched to a gene. Germline V CDR1 and CDR2: SGHDT, YYEEEE. The CDR3 sequence is 19 residues long. CDR3 protein: CASSPGLAGYGTSYNEQFF. The CDR3 coding sequence is TGTGCCAGCAGTCCGGGACTAGCGGGATACGGGACCTCCTACAATGAGCAGTTCTTC.

The V and J genes are TRBV7-3 and TRBJ2-1, with TRBD2 identical over 11 bases. CDR3 length: 15 amino acids. J was trimmed by 4 bases and V by 2 bases; bases with no gene match: 1. Germline CDR1 and CDR2: SGHTA and FQGTGA. CDR3 sequence: CASSLGTSGYNEQFF. The CDR3, as DNA: TGTGCCAGCAGCTTAGGGACTAGCGGATACAATGAGCAGTTCTTC.

This chain connects TRBV14 to TRBJ2-1, with a possible D match to TRBD1 (5 bases). CDR3 length equals 15 residues. The V gene's germline CDR1 is SGHDN and CDR2 FVKESK. Trimming took off 3 bases at V and 0 bases at J, with 9 bases between the two ends. The DNA of the CDR3 is TGTGCCAGCAGCCAGGACACGAGCTCCTACAATGAGCAGTTCTTC. Translation: CASSQDTSSYNEQFF.

The V gene is TRBV13, the J gene TRBJ2-7; 11 bases fit TRBD2. The germline gives CDR1 PRHDT, CDR2 FYEKMQ (reference sequence). This CDR3 comprises 15 residues. The ends lost 5 bases at V and 7 bases at J; junction bases unmatched: 10. CDR3 nucleotides: TGTGCCAGCAGCCCGGGGACTAGCGGCTCCCGAGAGCAGTACTTC. Translation: CASSPGTSGSREQYF. Based on the CDR3 plus reference TRBV13 and TRBJ2-7, the full variable domain is AAGVIQSPRHLIKEKRETATLKCYPIPRHDTVYWYQQGPGQDPQFLISFYEKMQSDKGSIPDRFSAQQFSDYHSELNMSSLELGDSALYFCASSPGTSGSREQYFGPGTRLTVT.

This clone was seen only once. The chain links TRBV6-6 to TRBJ2-7; D possibly corresponds to TRBD1 (6 bases). This CDR3 is built from 15 residues. V lost 0 bases, J lost 0 bases, and 9 bases lay in between. Germline loops: CDR1 MNHNY, CDR2 SVGAGI (reference sequence). This CDR3 reads CASSYSRGNSYEQYF. In DNA, the CDR3 is TGTGCCAGCAGTTACTCTAGGGGGAACTCCTACGAGCAGTACTTC.

V gene TRBV7-3 combines with J gene TRBJ1-4; D not certain. V shed 2 bases and J shed 0 bases, with 7 bases lying between them. This CDR3 spans 15 amino acids. Germline CDR1 SGHTA, CDR2 FQGTGA. The CDR3 region is CASSLGPATNEKLFF. Here the CDR3 DNA reads TGTGCCAGCAGCTTAGGCCCAGCAACTAATGAAAAACTGTTTTTT.

The CDR3 DNA follows: TGTGCCAGCAGTGAATCGGGACTTGAAACTGAGCAGTTCTTC. Translation gives CASSESGLETEQFF. The chain recombines TRBV2 with TRBJ2-1; maybe TRBD2 (6 bases). Germline CDR1 and CDR2: SNHLY and FYNNEI. The CDR3 spans 14 residues. The V end lost 2 bases, the J end lost 9 bases, and 14 bases lay between the germline ends.

CDR3 amino acids: CASSLVWRAGNNEQFF. The CDR3 DNA sequence: TGTGCCAGCAGCTTAGTCTGGAGAGCGGGAAACAATGAGCAGTTCTTC. The chain links TRBV7-9 to TRBJ2-1; TRBD2 matches 7 bases. Per the germline V gene, CDR1 is SEHNR and CDR2 is FQNEAQ (reference sequence). Unmatched junction bases numbered 8, after V lost 1 base and J lost 5 bases. The CDR3 has 16 residues.